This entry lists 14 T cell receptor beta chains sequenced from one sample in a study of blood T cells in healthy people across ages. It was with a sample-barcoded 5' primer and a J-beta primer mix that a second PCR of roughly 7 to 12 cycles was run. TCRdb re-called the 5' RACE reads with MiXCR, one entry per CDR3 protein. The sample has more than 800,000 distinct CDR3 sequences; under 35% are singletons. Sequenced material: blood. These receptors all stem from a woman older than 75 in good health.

CDR3 nucleotide sequence: TGTGCCAGCAGTGGACAGGGGTTAGGGGAGCTGTTTTTT. Its protein product is CASSGQGLGELFF. This chain links TRBV12-3 or TRBV12-4 with TRBJ2-2, with TRBD1 matching over 9 bases. The CDR3 runs to 13 residues. With V trimmed by 5 bases and J by 8 bases, 3 bases remained unmatched.

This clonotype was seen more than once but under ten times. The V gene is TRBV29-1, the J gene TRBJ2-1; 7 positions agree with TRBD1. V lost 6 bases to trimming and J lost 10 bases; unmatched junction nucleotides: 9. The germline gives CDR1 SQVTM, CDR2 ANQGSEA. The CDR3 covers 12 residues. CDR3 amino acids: CSVVYRGREQFF. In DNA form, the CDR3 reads TGCAGCGTCGTTTACAGGGGTAGGGAGCAGTTCTTC.

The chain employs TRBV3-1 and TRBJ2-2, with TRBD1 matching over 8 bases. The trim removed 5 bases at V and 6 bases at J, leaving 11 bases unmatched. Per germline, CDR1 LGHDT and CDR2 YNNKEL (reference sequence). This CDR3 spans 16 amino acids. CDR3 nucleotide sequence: TGTGCCAGCAGCAAGTTAGGGACAGGCGGACCCGGGGAGCTGTTTTTT. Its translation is CASSKLGTGGPGELFF.

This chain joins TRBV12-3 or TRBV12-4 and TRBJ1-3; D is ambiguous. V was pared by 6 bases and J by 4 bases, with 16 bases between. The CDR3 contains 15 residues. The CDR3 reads CASSLDVYGGNTIYF. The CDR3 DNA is TGTGCCAGCAGCCTAGACGTCTATGGAGGAAACACCATATATTTT.

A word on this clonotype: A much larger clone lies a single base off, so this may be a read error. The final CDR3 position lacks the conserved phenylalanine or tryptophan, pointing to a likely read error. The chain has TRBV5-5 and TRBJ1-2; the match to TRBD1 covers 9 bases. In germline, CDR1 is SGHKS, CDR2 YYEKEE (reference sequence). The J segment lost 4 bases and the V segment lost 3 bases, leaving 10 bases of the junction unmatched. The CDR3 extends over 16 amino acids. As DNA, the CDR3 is TGTGCCAGCAGCTCTACAGGGGGCAGTCGGGGCTATGGCTACACCTGC. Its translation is CASSSTGGSRGYGYTC.

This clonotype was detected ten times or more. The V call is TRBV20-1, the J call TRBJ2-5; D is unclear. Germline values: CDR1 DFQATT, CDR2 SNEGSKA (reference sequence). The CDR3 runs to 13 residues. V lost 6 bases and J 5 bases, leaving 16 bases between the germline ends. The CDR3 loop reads CSALTPAGETQYF. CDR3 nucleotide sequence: TGCAGTGCCTTAACGCCTGCCGGGGAGACCCAGTACTTC.

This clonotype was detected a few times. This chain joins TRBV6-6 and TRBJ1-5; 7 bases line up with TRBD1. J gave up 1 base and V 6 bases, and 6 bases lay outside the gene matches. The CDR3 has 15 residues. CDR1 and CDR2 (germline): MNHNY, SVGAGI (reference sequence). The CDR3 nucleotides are TGTGCCAGCAGGAGACAGGGCGGGAGCAATCAGCCCCAGCATTTT. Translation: CASRRQGGSNQPQHF.

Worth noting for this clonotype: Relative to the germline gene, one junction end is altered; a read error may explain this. The CDR3 region is CAGSASGGTDTQYF. CDR3 nucleotides: TGCGCCGGCAGCGCGAGCGGGGGCACAGATACGCAGTATTTT. The rearrangement links TRBV5-1 to TRBJ2-3; 7 nucleotides agree with TRBD2. The germline V gene has CDR1 SGHRS and CDR2 YFSETQ. The CDR3 contains 14 residues.

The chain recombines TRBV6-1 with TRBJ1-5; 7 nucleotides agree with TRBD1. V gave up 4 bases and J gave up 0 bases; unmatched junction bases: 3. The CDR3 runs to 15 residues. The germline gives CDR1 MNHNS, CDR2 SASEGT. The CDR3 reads CASSGYRGSNQPQHF. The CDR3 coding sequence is TGTGCCAGCAGTGGATACAGGGGTAGCAATCAGCCCCAGCATTTT.

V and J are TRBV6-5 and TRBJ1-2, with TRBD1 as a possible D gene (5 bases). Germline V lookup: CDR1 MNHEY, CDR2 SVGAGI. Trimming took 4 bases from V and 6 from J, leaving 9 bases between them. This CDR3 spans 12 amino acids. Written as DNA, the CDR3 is TGTGCCAGCAGTTCCCCGGGGGATGGCTACACCTTC. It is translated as CASSSPGDGYTF.

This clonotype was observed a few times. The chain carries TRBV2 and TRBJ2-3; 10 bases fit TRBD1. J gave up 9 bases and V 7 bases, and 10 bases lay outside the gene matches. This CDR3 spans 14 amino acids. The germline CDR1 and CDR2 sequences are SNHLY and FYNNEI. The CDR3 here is CASTDRGMFVTQYF. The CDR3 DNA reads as TGTGCCAGCACGGACAGGGGGATGTTTGTGACGCAGTATTTT.

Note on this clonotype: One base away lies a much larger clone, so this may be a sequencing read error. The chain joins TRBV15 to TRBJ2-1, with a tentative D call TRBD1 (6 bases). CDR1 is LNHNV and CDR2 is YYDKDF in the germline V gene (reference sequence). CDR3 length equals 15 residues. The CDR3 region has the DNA TGTGGCACCAGCAGGGCAGGGGTTTACTACAATGAGCAGTTCTTC. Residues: CGTSRAGVYYNEQFF.

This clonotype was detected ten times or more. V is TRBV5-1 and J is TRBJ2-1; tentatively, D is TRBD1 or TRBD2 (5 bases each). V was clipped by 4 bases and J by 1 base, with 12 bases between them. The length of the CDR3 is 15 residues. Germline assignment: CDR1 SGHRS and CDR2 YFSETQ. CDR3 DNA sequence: TGCGCCAGCAGCCGGGACCCGGGATCCTACAATGAGCAGTTCTTC. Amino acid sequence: CASSRDPGSYNEQFF.

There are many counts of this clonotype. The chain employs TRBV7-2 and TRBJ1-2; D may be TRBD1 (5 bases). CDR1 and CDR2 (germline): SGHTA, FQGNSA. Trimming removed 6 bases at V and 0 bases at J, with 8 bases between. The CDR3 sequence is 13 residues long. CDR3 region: CASRPTANYGYTF. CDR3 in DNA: TGTGCCAGCAGGCCGACAGCTAACTATGGCTACACCTTC. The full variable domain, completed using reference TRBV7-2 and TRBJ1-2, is GAGVSQSPSNKVTEKGKDVELRCDPISGHTALYWYRQSLGQGLEFLIYFQGNSAPDKSGLPSDRFSAERTGGSVSTLTIQRTQQEDSAVYLCASRPTANYGYTFGSGTRLTVV.